This T cell receptor (beta chain) comes out of a study of blood T cell repertoires in COVID-19. Study details: Some COVID-19 samples were acute and others convalescent; all came from the United States, Italy and Spain.

CDR3 length: 15 residues. Trimming left V 0 bases short and J 2 bases short, with 10 bases between. CDR1 ENHRY and CDR2 SYGVKD come from the germline V gene. Data came from immunoSEQ multiplex PCR; TCRdb stores just in-frame clones and leaves some out. Of about 150,000 clones listed, roughly four fifths are singletons. Material: peripheral blood. This rearrangement joins TRBV10-3 to TRBJ1-2; a possible D gene is TRBD1 (5 bases). The TCR comes from an elderly woman with acute or convalescent COVID-19. The CDR3 reads CAISESAGQNYGYTF. Here the CDR3 DNA reads TGTGCCATCAGTGAGTCGGCAGGGCAGAACTATGGCTACACCTTC.